This is a list of T cell receptor beta chains from one sample in a study of T cells in Graves' hyperthyroidism and ophthalmopathy. TCRdb reprocessed the multiplex PCR reads via MiXCR and lists one record per CDR3 protein. The top ten hold approximately 50% of the sample, which has 450,000 to 600,000 distinct CDR3 sequences, 20% seen once. Specimen: blood. These receptors all come from a man aged 40-49 years with Graves' ophthalmopathy. Both conserved end residues are part of each CDR3. D genes are given only for firm matches. Clone size is stated in some rows and not others, as once, few, many or a class when expanded.

cdr3_nt	cdr3_aa	v_call	j_call	d_call	clone_size
TGTGCCAGCAGCGCCCGACAGGGTGAGGGAACAGATACGCAGTATTTT	CASSARQGEGTDTQYF	TRBV9	TRBJ2-3	TRBD1	many
TGTGCCAGCAGCTTGGGGGATAGTGGTGAAGCTTTCTTT	CASSLGDSGEAFF	TRBV11-3	TRBJ1-1	.	many
TGCGTCAGCAGCTTGGGGGGCAGTGATATTTCCTACGAGCAGTACTTC	CVSSLGGSDISYEQYF	TRBV5-1	TRBJ2-7	.	once
TGTGCCAGCTCACCACAGCGAGCGAATGAGCAGTTCTTC	CASSPQRANEQFF	TRBV18	TRBJ2-1	.	many
TGTGCCAGCAGCGCCGGGACAGGGGATTACAATGAGCAGTTCTTC	CASSAGTGDYNEQFF	TRBV12-3/TRBV12-4	TRBJ2-1	TRBD1	.
TGCGCCAGCAGCCATCCCCAAGGAATTCCCGGGGAGCTGTTTTTT	CASSHPQGIPGELFF	TRBV4-1	TRBJ2-2	.	.
TGTGCCAGCAGCTTAGGCGGGAATCGTGAGCAGTTCTTC	CASSLGGNREQFF	TRBV11-3	TRBJ2-1	.	many
TGTGCCAGCAGTTTAGGGGAGGGACGCAATTCACCCCTCCACTTT	CASSLGEGRNSPLHF	TRBV12-3/TRBV12-4	TRBJ1-6	.	.
TGTGCCAGCAGTTTGACAGGGGGCATCTACGAGCAGTACTTC	CASSLTGGIYEQYF	TRBV12-3/TRBV12-4	TRBJ2-7	TRBD1	.
TGTGCCAGCAGCTTGTCATCGGGGGCCTCCTACAATGAGCAGTTCTTC	CASSLSSGASYNEQFF	TRBV5-4	TRBJ2-1	.	few
TGTGCCAGCAGCGGGGGATTCAAACGGAAAGCGTACTTC	CASSGGFKRKAYF	TRBV7-9	TRBJ2-7	.	once
TGTGCCACCGACCAGGGGTCCGGGGGCGAGCAGTACTTC	CATDQGSGGEQYF	TRBV10-3	TRBJ2-7	.	many
TGTGCCAGCAGGGGACCGAACTATGGCTACACCTTC	CASRGPNYGYTF	TRBV27	TRBJ1-2	.	many
TGTGCCATCAGTGGACAGGGGTTGAACACTGAAGCTTTCTTT	CAISGQGLNTEAFF	TRBV10-3	TRBJ1-1	TRBD1	many
TGTGCCAGCAGTCCCCGACTAGCGGAAGAGCAGTTCTTC	CASSPRLAEEQFF	TRBV12-3/TRBV12-4	TRBJ2-1	TRBD2	many
TGTGCCAGCAGTCCCGAGACAGGGGGCATTTCACCCCTCCACTTT	CASSPETGGISPLHF	TRBV28	TRBJ1-6	TRBD1	many
TGTGCCAGCAGTGTGCAGGTAACCTACGAGCAGTACTTC	CASSVQVTYEQYF	TRBV12-3/TRBV12-4	TRBJ2-7	.	.
TGTGCCAGTAGTCCAGGAGCCGACTACGAGCAGTACTTC	CASSPGADYEQYF	TRBV19	TRBJ2-7	.	.
TGTGCCAGCAGTAATCTAGCGGGGGCACAGGGTTTAAAAGAGACCCAGTACTTC	CASSNLAGAQGLKETQYF	TRBV6-1	TRBJ2-5	TRBD2	.
TGTGCCAGCAGTGCGATGGACAGCTATGGCTACACCTTC	CASSAMDSYGYTF	TRBV2	TRBJ1-2	.	many
TGTGCCAGCTCACTCGGCACAGGGATGAACACTGAAGCTTTCTTT	CASSLGTGMNTEAFF	TRBV18	TRBJ1-1	.	many
TGCAGCGTCGCCGCTCTTTCTAGCGGAACCTACAATGAGCAGTTCTTC	CSVAALSSGTYNEQFF	TRBV29-1	TRBJ2-1	TRBD2	.
TGTGCTAGTGGCCCCTGGGGAGGGATTAGCAATCAGCCCCAGCATTTT	CASGPWGGISNQPQHF	TRBV12-5	TRBJ1-5	.	.
TGTGCCAGCAGTTTATCCTCGGGACAGGCCTACGAGCAGTACTTC	CASSLSSGQAYEQYF	TRBV27	TRBJ2-7	TRBD1	many
TGCGCCAGCAGCTTGCGGCAGCCCGAAGAGACCCAGTACTTC	CASSLRQPEETQYF	TRBV5-1	TRBJ2-5	.	.
TGTGCCAGCAGCTTACTGATACCGGGACTAGTCGAGGCCGGGGAGCTGTTTTTT	CASSLLIPGLVEAGELFF	TRBV7-9	TRBJ2-2	TRBD2	.
TGTGCCAGCACCCCCGGCGGGCTAGCGGGAGTCTACGAGCAGTACTTC	CASTPGGLAGVYEQYF	TRBV27	TRBJ2-7	TRBD2	many
TGTGCCAGCTCACCAGGGGGACTAGCGGGAGGGGAATCCTACGAGCAGTACTTC	CASSPGGLAGGESYEQYF	TRBV18	TRBJ2-7	TRBD2	few
TGTGCCAGCAGCCCCCCACAGGCCATATCCAACAATGAGCAGTTCTTC	CASSPPQAISNNEQFF	TRBV7-3	TRBJ2-1	.	.
TGTGCCAGCAGCCTACGGGGTTTCCAGGGAACCAACACCGGGGAGCTGTTTTTT	CASSLRGFQGTNTGELFF	TRBV7-8	TRBJ2-2	.	many
TGTGCCAGCAGGCGACAGGGTCTGCGAGAGACCCAGTACTTC	CASRRQGLRETQYF	TRBV11-1	TRBJ2-5	TRBD1	many
TGTGCCAGCAGCCAAGATTTCGGTGGGCCTGAAAACATTCAGTACTTC	CASSQDFGGPENIQYF	TRBV4-2	TRBJ2-4	.	few
TGTGCCAGCAGTTACTCTTCGGGACAGGGTCATAATTCACCCCTCCACTTT	CASSYSSGQGHNSPLHF	TRBV6-5	TRBJ1-6	TRBD1	few